These 27 T cell receptor beta chains were sequenced from one sample in a study of T-cell reconstitution after alpha-beta-depleted transplantation in children. Unique molecular identifiers featured in how the TCRbeta library was prepared. TCRdb ran MiXCR on the PCR reads and lists one entry per CDR3 protein. The sample carries over 100,000 distinct CDR3 sequences, approximately 10% recorded once. The source material was PBMCs, sampled before TCRalphabeta/CD19-depleted stem cell transplant. These receptors all stem from a boy aged 2 to 9 with acute lymphoblastic leukemia, due to receive a stem cell transplant.

This chain joins TRBV7-8 and TRBJ2-5; D remains unclear. The CDR3 runs 13 residues. Trimming cost V 1 base and J 5 bases, with 8 bases left between them. Germline V gene sequence: CDR1 SGHVS, CDR2 FQNEAQ. CDR3 DNA: TGTGCCAGCAGCTTAGGGGTTGGGGAGACCCAGTACTTC. Protein: CASSLGVGETQYF.

This chain uses TRBV15 with TRBJ1-1; 11 bases agree with TRBD1. Trimming cost V 5 bases and J 3 bases; bases outside gene matches: 2. This CDR3 has 14 amino acids. Looked up from germline, CDR1 is LNHNV and CDR2 is YYDKDF (reference sequence). As DNA, the CDR3 is TGTGCCACCAGCGCGGACAGGGGGCACACTGAAGCTTTCTTT. Residues: CATSADRGHTEAFF.

This clonotype has a count of ten or more. The gene calls are TRBV24-1 and TRBJ2-3; 9 bases align to TRBD2. This CDR3 is built from 15 residues. V lost 6 bases to trimming and J lost 2 bases; unmatched junction nucleotides: 5. Germline V gene lookup returns CDR1 KGHDR and CDR2 SFDVKD. The DNA for the CDR3 is TGTGCCACCAGTCCTAGCGGGATAAACACAGATACGCAGTATTTT. Protein sequence: CATSPSGINTDTQYF.

This rearrangement joins TRBV7-9 to TRBJ2-5; 7 bases map to TRBD1. The CDR3 is 16 amino acids. The trim removed 1 base at V and 2 bases at J, leaving 7 bases unmatched. Germline CDR1 reads SEHNR; CDR2 reads FQNEAQ (reference sequence). The CDR3 region has the DNA TGTGCCAGCAGCTTAGATCGGGACAGCGAGCAAGAGACCCAGTACTTC. As protein: CASSLDRDSEQETQYF.

This clonotype was counted a few times. The chain is built from TRBV10-2 and TRBJ2-5, with D perhaps TRBD2 (6 bases). With 4 bases removed from V and 4 bases from J, the gap between germline ends came to 13 bases. The germline V gene has CDR1 WSHSY and CDR2 SAAADI. The CDR3 runs 14 residues. The CDR3 loop is CASSVGSALETQYF. The CDR3 nucleotides read TGCGCCAGCAGTGTCGGGAGCGCCCTAGAGACCCAGTACTTC.

This clonotype was seen many times. The chain joins TRBV10-3 to TRBJ2-3, with 12 nucleotides matching TRBD2. The trim removed 6 bases at V and 3 bases at J, leaving 4 bases unmatched. The CDR3 consists of 15 residues. The germline V gene encodes CDR1 ENHRY and CDR2 SYGVKD. This chain's CDR3 is CAIRKTSGRTDTQYF. DNA for the CDR3: TGTGCCATCAGGAAGACTAGCGGGAGAACAGATACGCAGTATTTT.

This clonotype was detected only a few times. V and J are TRBV6-1 and TRBJ1-5; 7 nucleotides line up with TRBD1. This CDR3 region has 17 residues. Germline V lookup: CDR1 MNHNS, CDR2 SASEGT. J lost 4 bases, V lost 3 bases, and 12 bases had no gene match. The CDR3 is CASSEAQGQILNQPQHF. The CDR3, as DNA: TGTGCCAGCAGTGAGGCCCAGGGACAGATATTAAATCAGCCCCAGCATTTT.

This clonotype was seen a few times. The J gene is TRBJ1-2, the V gene TRBV15; 7 nucleotides agree with TRBD1. The CDR3 covers 15 residues. The J segment lost 2 bases and the V segment lost 2 bases, leaving 5 bases of the junction unmatched. The germline gives CDR1 LNHNV, CDR2 YYDKDF (reference sequence). CDR3 DNA: TGTGCCACCAGCAGACGACAGGGCACCAACTATGGCTACACCTTC. It is translated as CATSRRQGTNYGYTF.

This clonotype has a handful of counts. The chain combines TRBV20-1 with TRBJ2-7; TRBD1 matches 7 bases. V was clipped by 0 bases and J by 3 bases; unmatched bases: 5. This CDR3 spans 14 amino acids. Germline V gives CDR1 DFQATT, CDR2 SNEGSKA (reference sequence). The chain's CDR3 is CSARDRTGFYEQYF. The CDR3 DNA reads as TGCAGTGCTAGAGATCGGACAGGATTCTACGAGCAGTACTTC.

This clonotype was detected only a few times. This chain joins TRBV7-9 and TRBJ1-1, with D unclear. The length of the CDR3 is 11 residues. V dropped 8 bases and J dropped 3 bases, with 7 bases sitting between them. Germline V lookup: CDR1 SEHNR, CDR2 FQNEAQ (reference sequence). The CDR3 sequence: CASRLDTEAFF. The DNA for the CDR3 is TGTGCCAGCCGCCTGGACACTGAAGCTTTCTTT. The variable domain in full, completed from reference TRBV7-9 and TRBJ1-1, reads DTGVSQNPRHKITKRGQNVTFRCDPISEHNRLYWYRQTLGQGPEFLTYFQNEAQLEKSRLLSDRFSAERPKGSFSTLEIQRTEQGDSAMYLCASRLDTEAFFGQGTRLTVV.

The rearrangement links TRBV7-9 to TRBJ2-7, with a weak D call TRBD2 (5 bases). Per germline, CDR1 SEHNR and CDR2 FQNEAQ (reference sequence). This CDR3 contains 14 residues. Between the trimmed V and J ends, which lost 3 bases and 0 bases, there was a span of 9 bases. The chain's CDR3 is CASSFQDSSYEQYF. Here the CDR3 DNA reads TGTGCCAGCAGCTTTCAGGACTCCTCCTACGAGCAGTACTTC.

The CDR3 region is CASTTRRGGGEQYF. The CDR3 coding sequence is TGCGCCAGCACCACCCGGAGGGGGGGCGGCGAGCAGTACTTC. The gene calls are TRBV5-1 and TRBJ2-7; TRBD2 is a possible D gene (7 bases). Trimming shortened V by 6 bases and J by 6 bases, and 19 bases separated the two germline ends. The germline V gene encodes CDR1 SGHRS and CDR2 YFSETQ. This CDR3 has 14 residues.

This clonotype came up many times. CDR3 sequence (DNA): TGCGCCAGCAGCTTGGTGATCAGGGGTCCGAACACCGGGGAGCTGTTTTTT. Its protein product is CASSLVIRGPNTGELFF. This sequence joins TRBV5-1 and TRBJ2-2; possibly TRBD1 for D (6 bases). V dropped 0 bases and J dropped 0 bases, with 12 bases sitting between them. The CDR3 consists of 17 residues. Germline V gives CDR1 SGHRS, CDR2 YFSETQ.

This chain joins TRBV20-1 and TRBJ2-1; 8 bases match TRBD2. V lost 5 bases and J lost 6; bases outside the gene matches: 12. Germline V CDR1 and CDR2: DFQATT, SNEGSKA (reference sequence). CDR3 length: 15 amino acids. This CDR3 is CSAVSTSASPNEQFF. The CDR3 DNA sequence: TGCAGTGCTGTGTCGACTAGCGCGAGTCCCAATGAGCAGTTCTTC.

The J gene is TRBJ2-7, the V gene TRBV2; 8 bases line up with TRBD2. The germline CDR1 and CDR2 sequences are SNHLY and FYNNEI. V shed 5 bases, J shed 4 bases, and the junction held 7 bases outside the gene matches. The CDR3 is 14 residues long. For the CDR3, the DNA is TGTGCCAGCAGTTCGATAGCGGGAAAATACGAGCAGTACTTC. The encoded protein is CASSSIAGKYEQYF.

This sequence joins TRBV24-1 and TRBJ2-3; D may match TRBD1 or TRBD2 (5 bases each). The CDR3 extends over 13 amino acids. Germline CDR1 is KGHDR and CDR2 is SFDVKD. The V gene lost 5 bases and the J gene lost 5 bases, with 10 bases spanning the gap. The CDR3, as DNA: TGTGCCACCAGTGTTGCAGGGAGAGATACGCAGTATTTT. It codes for CATSVAGRDTQYF.

This clonotype was detected a few times. This sequence may be a read error, since a much larger clone differs from it by one base. This chain connects TRBV5-1 to TRBJ2-3, with TRBD1 matching 8 bases. Germline assignment: CDR1 SGHRS and CDR2 YFSETQ. The CDR3 has 16 amino acids. The CDR3 here is CASSPWTGTSTDTHYF. CDR3 DNA sequence: TGCGCCAGCAGCCCTTGGACAGGGACCTCCACAGATACGCACTATTTT. The full variable domain, rest sourced from reference TRBV5-1 and TRBJ2-3, is KAGVTQTPRYLIKTRGQQVTLSCSPISGHRSVSWYQQTPGQGLQFLFEYFSETQRNKGNFPGRFSGRQFSNSRSEMNVSTLELGDSALYLCASSPWTGTSTDTHYFGPGTRLTVL.

Ten or more counts support this clonotype. The chain combines TRBV7-9 with TRBJ2-3; weak D call: TRBD1 (6 bases). This CDR3 has 14 amino acids. Deletions cut 5 bases from V and 2 bases from J, with 11 bases between. Germline CDR1 and CDR2: SEHNR and FQNEAQ (reference sequence). CDR3 residues: CASSPGDNTDTQYF. For the CDR3, the DNA is TGTGCCAGCAGCCCCGGGGACAACACAGATACGCAGTATTTT.

Details on this clonotype: One end of the junction does not line up with germline, which may come from a read error. The chain links TRBV6-5 to TRBJ2-2; 9 bases are shared with TRBD1. Germline lookup yields CDR1 MNHEY and CDR2 SVGAGI. The CDR3 sequence is 17 residues long. CDR3 nucleotides: TGTGCCAGCAGTTCACCAGGGACAGGGAGGGACACCGGGGATCTGTTTTTT. Translated: CASSSPGTGRDTGDLFF.

There are many counts of this clonotype. The chain combines TRBV12-3 or TRBV12-4 with TRBJ2-1; tentatively, D is TRBD2 (6 bases). The CDR3 covers 15 residues. Trimming left V 7 bases short and J 5 bases short, with 18 bases between. CDR3 DNA: TGTGCCAGCACCCCGACTAGGAACGTTAACAATGAGCAGTTCTTC. Its protein product is CASTPTRNVNNEQFF.

The rearrangement uses TRBV20-1 and TRBJ2-7, with TRBD2 matching over 10 bases. The length of the CDR3 is 16 residues. CDR1 is DFQATT and CDR2 is SNEGSKA in the germline V gene (reference sequence). The ends lost 4 bases at V and 2 bases at J; junction bases unmatched: 11. CDR3 region: CSATGLAVPSAYEQYF. CDR3 bases: TGCAGTGCTACCGGACTAGCGGTCCCCAGCGCCTACGAGCAGTACTTC.

This clonotype was detected only a few times. CDR3 sequence reads: CASSPRDRDTQYF. CDR3 nucleotides: TGTGCCAGCTCACCCCGGGACAGGGATACGCAGTATTTT. The rearrangement joins TRBV18 to TRBJ2-3; 8 bases line up with TRBD1. J lost 6 bases, V lost 3 bases, and 2 bases had no gene match. Looked up from germline, CDR1 is KGHSH and CDR2 is LQKENI. The CDR3 is 13 amino acids.

In its sample, this clonotype was seen a few times. The chain is built from TRBV5-1 and TRBJ2-3, with 10 bases lining up with TRBD2. From germline, CDR1 is SGHRS and CDR2 YFSETQ. Trimming removed 4 bases from V and 3 bases from J; junction bases left unmatched: 8. This CDR3 is 16 amino acids long. The CDR3 bases are TGCGCCAGCAGCAGCTCTAGCGGGAGAAAGACAGATACGCAGTATTTT. Amino acids: CASSSSSGRKTDTQYF. Supplemented by reference TRBV5-1 and TRBJ2-3, the full variable domain reads KAGVTQTPRYLIKTRGQQVTLSCSPISGHRSVSWYQQTPGQGLQFLFEYFSETQRNKGNFPGRFSGRQFSNSRSEMNVSTLELGDSALYLCASSSSSGRKTDTQYFGPGTRLTVL.

The CDR3 is CASSQVRLLEPDTQYF. The DNA of the CDR3 is TGTGCCAGCAGCCAAGTTCGGTTGCTTGAACCAGATACGCAGTATTTT. V usage is TRBV3-1 and J usage is TRBJ2-3; no clear D. Germline CDR1 reads LGHDT; CDR2 reads YNNKEL (reference sequence). CDR3 size: 16 residues. V lost 1 base and J 4 bases, leaving 15 bases between the germline ends.

This chain uses TRBV5-1 with TRBJ1-1, with no clear D. From germline, CDR1 is SGHRS and CDR2 YFSETQ. This CDR3 comprises 13 residues. Between the trimmed V and J ends, which lost 0 bases and 10 bases, there was a span of 13 bases. CDR3 protein: CASSLEMGLVAFF. The CDR3 DNA reads as TGCGCCAGCAGCTTGGAAATGGGGTTAGTAGCTTTCTTT.

CDR3 nucleotides: TGCAGTGCTCCTGGGTCTGCCACCGGGGAGCTGTTTTTT. This sequence encodes CSAPGSATGELFF. The rearrangement links TRBV20-1 to TRBJ2-2; D gene uncertain. From germline, CDR1 is DFQATT and CDR2 SNEGSKA (reference sequence). The CDR3 totals 13 residues. The ends were cut back, 5 bases at V and 4 bases at J, with 11 bases in the middle.

This clonotype was picked up one time. Just one base apart from a much larger clone, this may be a read error. The rearrangement uses TRBV6-5 and TRBJ2-7; 8 bases fit TRBD1. After removal of 8 bases from V and 7 bases from J, the junction contained 7 bases not matched to a gene. The CDR3 runs to 12 residues. CDR1 and CDR2 from the germline V gene are MNHEY and SVGAGI. The CDR3 DNA is TGTGCCAGCCGGACAGGGTTGGGGGAGCAGTACTTC. Encoded protein: CASRTGLGEQYF.